Sequencing of this T cell receptor beta chain was carried out in a study of siplizumab effects on memory and regulatory T cells. Study-wide results and limits: With siplizumab, Treg-derived clones averaged roughly 62% of mappable alloreactive CD4+ clones, versus approximately 29% in controls. Poor capture below about 10^-5 frequency left most alloreactive clones unmapped to unstimulated subsets.

Libraries were prepared by immunoSEQ multiplex PCR; TCRdb keeps only in-frame clonotypes and omits some of them. The sample has under 100,000 clones, roughly 87% seen once; the top ten hold approximately 1.4%. Comment on this clone: Its antigen is undetermined.

V lost 1 base and J 5 bases, leaving 14 bases between the germline ends. This CDR3 has 16 residues. Germline assignment: CDR1 MGHRA and CDR2 YSYEKL. The chain is built from TRBV4-1 and TRBJ1-4; D not certain. Sequencing was performed on Tregs sorted from blood. This clonotype originated in a human donor in good health. The CDR3 DNA reads TGCGCCAGCAGCCAAGTTGGAGGGAACCTCAATGAAAAACTGTTTTTT. Translation gives CASSQVGGNLNEKLFF.